The 23 T cell receptor beta chains given below trace back to one sample, sequenced in a study of T cells in Graves' hyperthyroidism and ophthalmopathy. TCR beta CDR3 regions were amplified from RNA transcripts. In the first-round RT-PCR of the TCR CDR3, the HTBI primer set was used. TCRdb analysed the multiplex PCR reads with MiXCR anew, one entry per CDR3 protein. The sample includes 560,000 or so distinct CDR3 sequences, roughly 50% of them seen just once. Sequenced: peripheral blood or thyroid tissue (not recorded which). These receptors all come from a woman aged 18-29 years with Graves' hyperthyroidism.

The chain uses TRBV10-3 and TRBJ2-7; 12 bases agree with TRBD2. The germline V gene encodes CDR1 ENHRY and CDR2 SYGVKD. After removal of 10 bases from V and 7 bases from J, the junction contained 14 bases not matched to a gene. This CDR3 contains 15 residues. In DNA form, the CDR3 reads TGTGCCAGTGGACTAGCGGGGCTTACTAGGGGGGAGCAGTACTTC. As protein: CASGLAGLTRGEQYF.

Only a few counts were recorded for this clonotype. J is TRBJ2-7 and V is TRBV19; D perhaps matches TRBD1 (5 bases). The CDR3 totals 14 residues. The V and J ends lost 7 bases and 0 bases respectively, with 13 bases between them. Germline assignment: CDR1 LNHDA and CDR2 SQIVND (reference sequence). CDR3 DNA: TGTGCCAGTAATTCGCAGGGTGACTCCTACGAGCAGTACTTC. Translating it yields CASNSQGDSYEQYF.

This sequence joins TRBV19 and TRBJ2-6; 8 positions match TRBD1. The V segment lost 3 bases and the J segment 0 bases; nucleotides outside the gene matches: 4. Germline loops: CDR1 LNHDA, CDR2 SQIVND (reference sequence). CDR3 length equals 17 residues. CDR3 sequence: CASSIGTGISGANVLTF. In nucleotides, the CDR3 is TGTGCCAGTAGTATTGGGACAGGTATCTCTGGGGCCAACGTCCTGACTTTC.

Regarding this clonotype: One junction end disagrees with the germline gene, perhaps due to a read error. This sequence joins TRBV5-1 and TRBJ1-2; the D gene is possibly TRBD1 (6 bases). The germline V gene has CDR1 SGHRS and CDR2 YFSETQ. There are 11 residues in the CDR3. The CDR3 bases are TGCGCCAACAGCTTGGGGGGCGGCTACACCTTC. It translates to CANSLGGGYTF. Combining the CDR3 with reference TRBV5-1 and TRBJ1-2 gives the whole variable domain KAGVTQTPRYLIKTRGQQVTLSCSPISGHRSVSWYQQTPGQGLQFLFEYFSETQRNKGNFPGRFSGRQFSNSRSEMNVSTLELGDSALYLCANSLGGGYTFGSGTRLTVV.

This clonotype was recorded a few times. The chain carries TRBV2 and TRBJ1-4, with D perhaps TRBD1 (5 bases). The CDR3 spans 11 residues. Trimming removed 7 bases at V and 8 bases at J, with 8 bases between. Germline V CDR1 and CDR2: SNHLY, FYNNEI. The CDR3 here is CASTKGEKLFF. CDR3 bases: TGTGCCAGCACCAAGGGGGAAAAACTGTTTTTT.

This clonotype was detected ten times or more. The V gene is TRBV7-9, the J gene TRBJ2-7; D call uncertain. CDR1 and CDR2 from the germline V gene are SEHNR and FQNEAQ (reference sequence). V was pared by 5 bases and J by 2 bases, with 7 bases between. This CDR3 is 12 amino acids long. CDR3 nucleotide sequence: TGTGCCAGCAGCAAGCCCCCCTACGAGCAGTACTTC. It yields the protein CASSKPPYEQYF.

A remark on this clonotype: Given a much more abundant clone one base away, this may be a read error. The chain combines TRBV12-3 or TRBV12-4 with TRBJ1-2; D gene ambiguous. V was shortened by 4 bases and J by 0 bases, with 6 bases between the two germline ends. The CDR3 is 13 amino acids. The CDR3: CASSSPSNYGYTF. The DNA for the CDR3 is TGTGCCAGCAGTTCCCCGTCTAACTATGGCTACACCTTC.

Note on this clonotype: A read error may produce the germline difference seen at one junction end. This sequence joins TRBV7-9 and TRBJ1-4; 7 bases line up with TRBD1. This CDR3 is 15 amino acids long. Germline V gene lookup returns CDR1 SEHNR and CDR2 FQNEAQ (reference sequence). The CDR3 sequence is CAGSTSRDRGEKLFF. CDR3 nucleotides: TGTGCCGGCAGCACATCGCGGGACAGAGGGGAAAAACTGTTTTTT.

This clonotype has a single count. The chain combines TRBV6-1 with TRBJ1-4; weak D call: TRBD1 (6 bases). The CDR3 is 16 residues long. V lost 9 bases, J lost 0 bases, and 17 bases lay in between. Germline-derived CDR1 and CDR2 are MNHNS and SASEGT. As DNA, the CDR3 is TGTGCCAGGAAGAAGACTAGACAGGCAACTAATGAAAAACTGTTTTTT. It translates to CARKKTRQATNEKLFF.

The chain combines TRBV19 with TRBJ1-3; D uncertain. This CDR3 is built from 12 residues. V lost 5 bases, J lost 3 bases, and 5 bases lay in between. In germline, CDR1 is LNHDA, CDR2 SQIVND (reference sequence). CDR3 region: CASSADGNTIYF. The CDR3 DNA follows: TGTGCCAGTAGTGCAGATGGAAACACCATATATTTT.

This clonotype was picked up a small number of times. The chain is built from TRBV20-1 and TRBJ1-4; 9 nucleotides agree with TRBD1. The length of the CDR3 is 13 residues. Germline V gene lookup returns CDR1 DFQATT and CDR2 SNEGSKA (reference sequence). Germline trimming cut 6 bases from V and 7 bases from J; bases unmatched to any gene: 6. The CDR3 DNA reads as TGCAGTGCGAACAGGGGGCTTAGTGAAAAACTGTTTTTT. Residues: CSANRGLSEKLFF.

This clonotype occurred a few times. The V call is TRBV20-1, the J call TRBJ1-1, with TRBD1 identical over 7 bases. Germline CDR1 is DFQATT and CDR2 is SNEGSKA (reference sequence). The ends lost 0 bases at V and 4 bases at J; junction bases unmatched: 8. The CDR3 loop spans 15 amino acids. CDR3 in DNA: TGCAGTGCTAGAGATCCCCAGGGGGAAGGCACTGAAGCTTTCTTT. This translates into CSARDPQGEGTEAFF.

The chain carries TRBV7-6 and TRBJ2-7; 7 bases fit TRBD2. The trim removed 3 bases at V and 1 base at J, leaving 12 bases unmatched. CDR1 is SGHVS and CDR2 is FNYEAQ in the germline V gene. The CDR3 contains 17 residues. DNA for the CDR3: TGTGCCAGCAGCTTGGATCTGCGGGAGTCCCGTTCCTACGAGCAGTACTTC. It specifies CASSLDLRESRSYEQYF.

This sequence joins TRBV21-1 and TRBJ2-2; TRBD1 is the table's D call, not checked against the DNA. TRBV21-1 is reported as a pseudogene. CDR3 size: 13 residues. CDR3 amino acids: CASSRGHPRELFF. The CDR3 DNA reads as TGTGCCAGCAGCAGGGGACACCCACGGGAGCTGTTTTTT.

The chain recombines TRBV20-1 with TRBJ2-7, with 8 bases aligning to TRBD2. The germline V gene encodes CDR1 DFQATT and CDR2 SNEGSKA (reference sequence). Trimming removed 2 bases from V and 0 bases from J; junction bases left unmatched: 18. CDR3 length: 19 amino acids. CDR3 loop: CSARTYGLTSGLNSYEQYF. In DNA form, the CDR3 reads TGCAGTGCTAGAACCTACGGCCTAACTAGCGGACTTAACTCCTACGAGCAGTACTTC.

This rearrangement joins TRBV29-1 to TRBJ1-5; D remains unclear. This CDR3 comprises 10 residues. Germline V gene data show CDR1 as SQVTM and CDR2 as ANQGSEA. V lost 8 bases to trimming and J lost 6 bases, with 8 bases between them. The CDR3 protein is CSLGLQPQHF. Here the CDR3 DNA reads TGCAGCTTAGGGCTTCAGCCCCAGCATTTT.

The V call is TRBV7-9, the J call TRBJ2-7, with 11 bases identical to TRBD1. Germline CDR1 SEHNR, CDR2 FQNEAQ (reference sequence). V was clipped by 5 bases and J by 1 base; unmatched bases: 4. The CDR3 is made up of 15 amino acids. CDR3 residues: CASSQRDRGSYEQYF. The CDR3 nucleotides are TGTGCCAGCAGCCAAAGGGACAGGGGGTCCTACGAGCAGTACTTC. The full variable domain, in which reference TRBV7-9 and TRBJ2-7 provide the parts outside the CDR3, is DTGVSQNPRHKITKRGQNVTFRCDPISEHNRLYWYRQTLGQGPEFLTYFQNEAQLEKSRLLSDRFSAERPKGSFSTLEIQRTEQGDSAMYLCASSQRDRGSYEQYFGPGTRLTVT.

This clonotype was recorded at least ten times. V usage is TRBV19 and J usage is TRBJ1-3, with 7 bases aligning to TRBD1. The ends lost 7 bases at V and 4 bases at J; junction bases unmatched: 4. CDR3 length: 13 amino acids. Per the germline V gene, CDR1 is LNHDA and CDR2 is SQIVND (reference sequence). DNA of the CDR3: TGTGCCAGTATGACAGGGATCGGAAACACCATATATTTT. It is translated as CASMTGIGNTIYF.

As concerns this clonotype: An end of the junction does not agree with germline; a read error may underlie this. The V call is TRBV14, the J call TRBJ1-6; D is ambiguous. Germline V gene lookup returns CDR1 SGHDN and CDR2 FVKESK. The CDR3 covers 13 residues. CDR3: CASSPKGGSPHHF. CDR3 nucleotides: TGTGCCAGCAGCCCTAAGGGAGGATCACCCCACCACTTT.

This clonotype showed up just a few times. V usage is TRBV6-5 and J usage is TRBJ2-5, with 10 bases that match TRBD2. V shed 7 bases, J shed 5 bases, and the junction held 13 bases outside the gene matches. Germline V CDR1 and CDR2: MNHEY, SVGAGI. The CDR3 is 16 amino acids. This CDR3 reads CASTPWGSGRLETQYF. Written as DNA, the CDR3 is TGTGCCAGCACCCCCTGGGGTAGCGGGAGGTTGGAGACCCAGTACTTC.

This clonotype was recorded only once. The chain is built from TRBV6-5 and TRBJ2-5; 7 bases line up with TRBD2. Germline V gene lookup returns CDR1 MNHEY and CDR2 SVGAGI. The J segment lost 4 bases and the V segment lost 0 bases, leaving 2 bases of the junction unmatched. There are 14 residues in the CDR3. The CDR3, as DNA: TGTGCCAGCAGTTACTCGGGAGGGCCAGAGACCCAGTACTTC. It yields the protein CASSYSGGPETQYF.

This clonotype was detected many times. The genes are TRBV7-9 and TRBJ1-2; 11 bases are shared with TRBD1. CDR3 length: 13 residues. J was trimmed by 6 bases and V by 5 bases; bases with no gene match: 2. The germline CDR1 and CDR2 sequences are SEHNR and FQNEAQ (reference sequence). The CDR3 region has the DNA TGTGCCAGCAGCCGGGACAGGGGGAATGGCTACACCTTC. The encoded protein is CASSRDRGNGYTF.

A single count supports this clonotype. The gene calls are TRBV10-3 and TRBJ1-3, with D perhaps TRBD1 (6 bases). The CDR3 is 14 residues long. The V gene lost 6 bases and the J gene lost 2 bases, with 11 bases spanning the gap. Germline V gene data show CDR1 as ENHRY and CDR2 as SYGVKD. The DNA of the CDR3 is TGTGCCATCAGGGAACAGGGAACTGGAAACACCATATATTTT. Translation: CAIREQGTGNTIYF.